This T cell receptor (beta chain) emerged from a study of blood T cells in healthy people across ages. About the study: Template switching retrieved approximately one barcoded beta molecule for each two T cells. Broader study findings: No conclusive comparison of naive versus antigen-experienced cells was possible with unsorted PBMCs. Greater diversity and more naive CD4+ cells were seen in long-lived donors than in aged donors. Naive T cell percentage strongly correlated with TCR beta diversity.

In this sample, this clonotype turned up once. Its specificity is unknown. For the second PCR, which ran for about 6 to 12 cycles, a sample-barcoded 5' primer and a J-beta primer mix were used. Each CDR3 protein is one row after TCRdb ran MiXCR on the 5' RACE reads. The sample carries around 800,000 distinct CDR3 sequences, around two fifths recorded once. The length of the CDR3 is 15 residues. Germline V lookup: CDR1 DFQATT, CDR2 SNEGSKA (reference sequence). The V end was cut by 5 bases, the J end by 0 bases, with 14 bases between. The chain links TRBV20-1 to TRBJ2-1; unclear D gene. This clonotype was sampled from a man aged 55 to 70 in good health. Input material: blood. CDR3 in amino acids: CSAQPDPSSYNEQFF. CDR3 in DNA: TGCAGTGCTCAGCCGGATCCTAGCTCCTACAATGAGCAGTTCTTC.